This T cell receptor (beta chain) is from a study of CD8+ T cells in alopecia areata. Study at large: Administration of oral tofacitinib to treated patients was at 5 to 10 mg twice daily. Tofacitinib ran 6 to 18 months, followed by 6 months off drug.

The V end lost 1 base, the J end lost 8 bases, and 11 bases lay between the germline ends. This CDR3 spans 13 amino acids. From germline, CDR1 is MNHNS and CDR2 SASEGT. RNA extraction and reverse transcription yielded cDNA as sequencing template. Measured with immunoSEQ multiplex PCR; TCRdb has only the in-frame clones, and not every one. The sample records roughly 150,000 clones, around 55% being singletons. This clone turned up a few times. Its target is unknown. Separation by sorting yielded CD4+ and CD8+ T cells from PBMCs. Whole-study results and caveats: Scalp samples also yield sequences from resident alphabeta T cells of normal skin.

The source of this sequence is a human donor with alopecia areata. The rearrangement uses TRBV6-1 and TRBJ1-2; unclear D gene. Sequencing was performed on CD8+ T cells sorted from blood, taken at week 0. In DNA form, the CDR3 reads TGTGCCAGCAGTGAAGGATTGGGCTGGGGCTACACCTTC. Amino acids: CASSEGLGWGYTF.